Listed below are T cell receptor beta chains from one sample, sequenced in a study of shared clonotypes between healthy human individuals. The method was immunoSEQ multiplex PCR; TCRdb's version includes in-frame clones alone and lacks a portion of them. The data contain about 800,000 clones, 96% of them singletons. The source material was naive CD8+ T cells sorted from blood. The receptors come from a young man in good health. Each CDR3 is given with its conserved first and last residue. A D gene is named only where the DNA matches it firmly. Clone size appears in some rows only: once, few, many, or a class for an expanded clone.

D,J,V,size,DNA,CDR3
.,TRBJ2-1,TRBV19,.,TGTGCCAGCCTGCGAGGGAATGAGCAGTTCTTC,CASLRGNEQFF
.,TRBJ2-2,TRBV18,.,TGTGCCAGCTCACCACCCTCAAACACCGGGGAGCTGTTTTTT,CASSPPSNTGELFF
.,TRBJ2-5,TRBV27,.,TGTGCCAGCAGTTTCGGCGGGGTCCAGTACTTC,CASSFGGVQYF
TRBD2,TRBJ2-7,TRBV28,.,TGTGCCAGCAGTGGGATTACCCAGAGGCTAGCGGGAGGTTCCTACGAGCAGTACTTC,CASSGITQRLAGGSYEQYF
.,TRBJ2-5,TRBV7-9,.,TGTGCCAGCAGCTTGCAGGGGTACCAAGAGACCCAGTACTTC,CASSLQGYQETQYF
.,TRBJ2-7,TRBV9,.,TGTGCCAGCAGCGTCGGGAGAACGGCGTACGAGCAGTACTTC,CASSVGRTAYEQYF
.,TRBJ2-7,TRBV27,.,TGTGCCAGCAGTTTCGCTACAGCGTCCTACGAGCAGTACTTC,CASSFATASYEQYF
.,TRBJ2-7,TRBV6-1,.,TGTGCCAGCAGTATCAACAGGGACGGCGGCGAGCAGTACTTC,CASSINRDGGEQYF
.,TRBJ2-7,TRBV6-6,.,TGTGCCAGCAGTCCGGCCCGACACTACGAGCAGTACTTC,CASSPARHYEQYF
TRBD1,TRBJ1-5,TRBV6-5,.,TGTGCCAGCAGTTTGACACAGGGGACCCAAAAGCCCCAGCATTTT,CASSLTQGTQKPQHF
TRBD1,TRBJ2-3,TRBV27,.,TGTGCCAGCAGTTTAGGACAGGGCGCAGATACGCAGTATTTT,CASSLGQGADTQYF
.,TRBJ1-2,TRBV29-1,.,TGCAGCGTTGGAGGGCAGAGCGATGGCTACACCTTC,CSVGGQSDGYTF
.,TRBJ1-1,TRBV5-4,.,TGTGCCAGCAGCCTACCGGGGACCGGCAACACTGAAGCTTTCTTT,CASSLPGTGNTEAFF
.,TRBJ2-2,TRBV7-9,once,TGTGCCAGCAGCTCGCCCGTTAACACCGGGGAGCTGTTTTTT,CASSSPVNTGELFF
.,TRBJ2-5,TRBV7-6,.,TGTGCCAGCAGCTTAGGTTTTGCGGAGACCCAGTACTTC,CASSLGFAETQYF
TRBD2,TRBJ2-7,TRBV4-1,.,TGCGCCAGCAGCCAGGTTGGACTAGCGGGACCCTACGAGCAGTACTTC,CASSQVGLAGPYEQYF